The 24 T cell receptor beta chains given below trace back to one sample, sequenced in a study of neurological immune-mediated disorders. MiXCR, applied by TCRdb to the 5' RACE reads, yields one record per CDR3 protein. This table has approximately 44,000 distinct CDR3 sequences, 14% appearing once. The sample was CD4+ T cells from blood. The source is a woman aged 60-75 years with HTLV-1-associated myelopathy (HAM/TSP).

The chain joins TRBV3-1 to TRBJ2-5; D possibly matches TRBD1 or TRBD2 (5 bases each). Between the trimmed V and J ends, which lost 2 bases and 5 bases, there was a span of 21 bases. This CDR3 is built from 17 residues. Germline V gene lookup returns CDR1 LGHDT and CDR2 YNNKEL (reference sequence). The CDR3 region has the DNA TGTGCCAGCAGCCAAATCCTCTCGGGGCAGCATAGGGAGACCCAGTACTTC. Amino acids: CASSQILSGQHRETQYF.

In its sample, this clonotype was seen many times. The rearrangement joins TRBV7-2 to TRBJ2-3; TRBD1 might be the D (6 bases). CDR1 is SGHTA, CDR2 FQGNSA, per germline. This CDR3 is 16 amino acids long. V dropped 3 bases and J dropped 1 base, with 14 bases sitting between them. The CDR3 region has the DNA TGTGCCAGCAGCTTGGGGGCCAACCGAGGCACAGATACGCAGTATTTT. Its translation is CASSLGANRGTDTQYF.

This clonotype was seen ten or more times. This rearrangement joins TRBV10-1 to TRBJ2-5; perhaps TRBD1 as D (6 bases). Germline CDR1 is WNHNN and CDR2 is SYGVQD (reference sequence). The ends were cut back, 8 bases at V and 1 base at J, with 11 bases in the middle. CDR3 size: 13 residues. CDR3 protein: CASSRQAQETQYF. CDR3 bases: TGCGCCAGCTCGCGACAGGCCCAAGAGACCCAGTACTTC.

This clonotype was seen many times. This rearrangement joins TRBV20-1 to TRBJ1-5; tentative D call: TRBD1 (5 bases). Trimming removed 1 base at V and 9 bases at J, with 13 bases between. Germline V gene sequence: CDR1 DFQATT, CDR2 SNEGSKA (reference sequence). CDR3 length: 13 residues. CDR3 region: CSARGDSPGPQHF. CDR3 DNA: TGCAGTGCTAGAGGAGACAGTCCCGGGCCCCAGCATTTT.

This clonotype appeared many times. CDR3 DNA: TGTGCCACCAGTGATTTGGCTAGCGGGGACCCGGGGACGCAGTATTTT. Encoded protein: CATSDLASGDPGTQYF. The chain is built from TRBV24-1 and TRBJ2-3, with 9 bases lining up with TRBD2. CDR1 and CDR2 from the germline V gene are KGHDR and SFDVKD. The CDR3 consists of 16 residues. Losses at the gene ends were 0 bases for V and 9 bases for J; bases not matched to a gene: 9.

The CDR3 DNA sequence: TGTGCCAGCAGCTTAGTCCCAGGGGGCTTCTTTTATGGCTACACCTTC. Residues: CASSLVPGGFFYGYTF. The gene calls are TRBV11-2 and TRBJ1-2, with 8 bases matching TRBD1. V shed 1 base, J shed 5 bases, and the junction held 9 bases outside the gene matches. The CDR3 has 16 residues. CDR1 is SGHAT, CDR2 FQNNGV, per germline. The full variable domain, completed using reference TRBV11-2 and TRBJ1-2, is EAGVAQSPRYKIIEKRQSVAFWCNPISGHATLYWYQQILGQGPKLLIQFQNNGVVDDSQLPKDRFSAERLKGVDSTLKIQPAKLEDSAVYLCASSLVPGGFFYGYTFGSGTRLTVV.

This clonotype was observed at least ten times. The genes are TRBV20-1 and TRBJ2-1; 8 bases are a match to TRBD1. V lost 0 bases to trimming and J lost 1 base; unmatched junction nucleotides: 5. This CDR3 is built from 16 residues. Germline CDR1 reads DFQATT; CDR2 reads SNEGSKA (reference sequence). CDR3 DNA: TGCAGTGCTAGAGATCAGGGGGCGGTATCCTACAATGAGCAGTTCTTC. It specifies CSARDQGAVSYNEQFF.

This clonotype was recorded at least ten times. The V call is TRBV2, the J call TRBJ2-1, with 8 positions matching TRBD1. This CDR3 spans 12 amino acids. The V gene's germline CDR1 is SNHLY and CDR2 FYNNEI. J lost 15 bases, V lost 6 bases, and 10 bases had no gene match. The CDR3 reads CASRRADREAFF. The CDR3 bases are TGTGCCAGCAGACGAGCGGACAGGGAGGCGTTCTTC. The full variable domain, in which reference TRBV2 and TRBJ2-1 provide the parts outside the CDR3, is EPEVTQTPSHQVTQMGQEVILRCVPISNHLYFYWYRQILGQKVEFLVSFYNNEISEKSEIFDDQFSVERPDGSNFTLKIRSTKLEDSAMYFCASRRADREAFFGPGTRLTVL.

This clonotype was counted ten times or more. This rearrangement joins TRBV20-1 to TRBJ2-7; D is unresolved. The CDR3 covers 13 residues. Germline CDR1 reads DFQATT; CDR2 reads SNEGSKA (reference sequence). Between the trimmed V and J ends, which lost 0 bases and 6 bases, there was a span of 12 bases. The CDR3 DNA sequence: TGCAGTGCTAGAGATAAATTGGGCCTCGAGCAGTACTTC. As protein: CSARDKLGLEQYF.

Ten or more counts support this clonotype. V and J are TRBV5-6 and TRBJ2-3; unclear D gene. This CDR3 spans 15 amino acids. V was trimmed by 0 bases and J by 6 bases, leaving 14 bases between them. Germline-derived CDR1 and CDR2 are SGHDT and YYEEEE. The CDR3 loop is CASSLGPPPGDTQYF. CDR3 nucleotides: TGTGCCAGCAGCTTGGGCCCCCCCCCCGGCGATACGCAGTATTTT. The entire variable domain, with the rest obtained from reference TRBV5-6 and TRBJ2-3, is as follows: DAGVTQSPTHLIKTRGQQVTLRCSPKSGHDTVSWYQQALGQGPQFIFQYYEEEERQRGNFPDRFSGHQFPNYSSELNVNALLLGDSALYLCASSLGPPPGDTQYFGPGTRLTVL.

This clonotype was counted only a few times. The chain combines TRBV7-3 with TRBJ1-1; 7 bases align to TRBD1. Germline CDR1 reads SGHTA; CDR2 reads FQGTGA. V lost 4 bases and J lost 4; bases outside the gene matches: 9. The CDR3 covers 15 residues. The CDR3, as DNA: TGTGCCAGCAGCTCTACAGGGGCAGGGAGCACTGAAGCTTTCTTT. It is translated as CASSSTGAGSTEAFF.

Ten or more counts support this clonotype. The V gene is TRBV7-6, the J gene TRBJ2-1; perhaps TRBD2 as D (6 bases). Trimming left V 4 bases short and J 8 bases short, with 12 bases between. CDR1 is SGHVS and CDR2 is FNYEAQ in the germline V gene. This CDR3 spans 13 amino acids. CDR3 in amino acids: CASSSFSGHEQFF. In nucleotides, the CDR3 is TGTGCCAGCAGCTCTTTTAGCGGCCATGAGCAGTTCTTC. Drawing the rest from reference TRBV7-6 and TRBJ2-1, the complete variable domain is GAGVSQSPRYKVTKRGQDVALRCDPISGHVSLYWYRQALGQGPEFLTYFNYEAQQDKSGLPNDRFSAERPEGSISTLTIQRTEQRDSAMYRCASSSFSGHEQFFGPGTRLTVL.

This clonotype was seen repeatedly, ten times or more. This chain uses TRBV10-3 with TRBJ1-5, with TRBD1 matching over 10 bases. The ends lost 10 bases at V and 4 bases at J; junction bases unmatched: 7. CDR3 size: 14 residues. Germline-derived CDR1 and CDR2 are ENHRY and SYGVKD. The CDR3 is CATNLDRGNQPQHF. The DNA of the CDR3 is TGTGCCACCAACCTGGACAGGGGGAATCAGCCCCAGCATTTT.

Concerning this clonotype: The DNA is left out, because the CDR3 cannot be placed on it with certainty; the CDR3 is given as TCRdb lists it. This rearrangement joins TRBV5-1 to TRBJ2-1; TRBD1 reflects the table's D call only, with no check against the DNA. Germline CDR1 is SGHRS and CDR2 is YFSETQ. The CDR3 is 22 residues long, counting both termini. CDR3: CASSFYICSATTGGEKGNEQFF.

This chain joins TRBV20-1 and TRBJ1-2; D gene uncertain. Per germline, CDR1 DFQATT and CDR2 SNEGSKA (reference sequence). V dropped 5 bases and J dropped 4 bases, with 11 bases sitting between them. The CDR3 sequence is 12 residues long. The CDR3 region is CSAFQEGYGYTF. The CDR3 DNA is TGCAGTGCTTTCCAGGAGGGCTATGGCTACACCTTC.

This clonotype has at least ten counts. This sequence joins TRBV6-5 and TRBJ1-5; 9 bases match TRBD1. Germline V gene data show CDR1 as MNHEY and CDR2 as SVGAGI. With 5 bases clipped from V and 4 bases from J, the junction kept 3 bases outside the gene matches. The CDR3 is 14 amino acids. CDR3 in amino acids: CASSPQGANQPQHF. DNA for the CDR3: TGTGCCAGCAGTCCACAGGGGGCTAATCAGCCCCAGCATTTT.

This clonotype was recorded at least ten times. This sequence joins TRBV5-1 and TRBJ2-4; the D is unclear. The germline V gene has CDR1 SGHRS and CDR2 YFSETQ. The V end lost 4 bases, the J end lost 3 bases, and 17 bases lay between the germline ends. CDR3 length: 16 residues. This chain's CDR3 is CASSLAAGVVKNIQYF. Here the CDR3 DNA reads TGCGCCAGCAGCCTGGCTGCTGGGGTGGTCAAAAACATTCAGTACTTC. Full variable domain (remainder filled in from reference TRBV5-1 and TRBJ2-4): KAGVTQTPRYLIKTRGQQVTLSCSPISGHRSVSWYQQTPGQGLQFLFEYFSETQRNKGNFPGRFSGRQFSNSRSEMNVSTLELGDSALYLCASSLAAGVVKNIQYFGAGTRLSVL.

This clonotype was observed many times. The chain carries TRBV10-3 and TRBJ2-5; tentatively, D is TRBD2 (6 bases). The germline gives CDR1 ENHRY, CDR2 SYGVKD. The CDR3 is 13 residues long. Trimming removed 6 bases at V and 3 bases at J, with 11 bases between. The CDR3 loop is CAISGAGKETQYF. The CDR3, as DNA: TGTGCCATCAGCGGAGCGGGCAAAGAGACCCAGTACTTC.

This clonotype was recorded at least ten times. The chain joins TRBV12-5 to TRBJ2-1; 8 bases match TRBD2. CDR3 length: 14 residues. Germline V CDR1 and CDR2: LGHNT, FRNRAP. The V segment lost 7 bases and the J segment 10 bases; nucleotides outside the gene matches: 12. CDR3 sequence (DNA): TGTGCTAGTGTCCAGACGGGGGGGGCATCCGAGCAGTTCTTC. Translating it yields CASVQTGGASEQFF.

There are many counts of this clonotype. CDR3 nucleotide sequence: TGTGCCATCAGTGAGATAGGGACTGAAGCTTTCTTT. This codes for CAISEIGTEAFF. This chain joins TRBV10-3 and TRBJ1-1; D uncertain. The CDR3 covers 12 residues. The germline V gene encodes CDR1 ENHRY and CDR2 SYGVKD. Deletions cut 2 bases from V and 5 bases from J, with 6 bases between.

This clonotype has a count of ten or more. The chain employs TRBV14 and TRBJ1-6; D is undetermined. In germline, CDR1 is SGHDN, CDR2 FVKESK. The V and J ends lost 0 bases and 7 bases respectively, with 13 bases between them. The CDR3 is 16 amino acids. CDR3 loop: CASSQDLAHPNSPLHF. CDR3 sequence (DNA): TGTGCCAGCAGCCAAGACTTGGCCCACCCCAATTCACCCCTCCACTTT.

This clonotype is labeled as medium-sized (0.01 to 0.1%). The CDR3 spells CASSPTPRWKQFF. CDR3 nucleotides: TGCGCCAGCAGCCCGACGCCCCGTTGGAAGCAGTTCTTC. The rearrangement uses TRBV5-1 and TRBJ2-1; D is undetermined. CDR3 length: 13 amino acids. In germline, CDR1 is SGHRS, CDR2 YFSETQ. Trimming removed 4 bases from V and 11 bases from J, with 16 bases in between.

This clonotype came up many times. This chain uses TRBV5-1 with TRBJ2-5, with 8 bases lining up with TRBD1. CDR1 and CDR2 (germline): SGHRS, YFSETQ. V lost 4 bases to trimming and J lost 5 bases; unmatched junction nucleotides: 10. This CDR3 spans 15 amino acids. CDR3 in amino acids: CASSTGTGGGETQYF. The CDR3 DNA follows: TGCGCCAGCAGCACCGGGACAGGAGGGGGGGAGACCCAGTACTTC.

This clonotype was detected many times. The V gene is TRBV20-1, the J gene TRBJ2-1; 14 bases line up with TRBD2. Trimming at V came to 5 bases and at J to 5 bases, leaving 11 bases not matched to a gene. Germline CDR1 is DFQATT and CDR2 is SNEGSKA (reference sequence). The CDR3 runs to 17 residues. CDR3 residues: CSAGWTSGGQKDNEQFF. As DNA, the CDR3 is TGCAGTGCTGGTTGGACTAGCGGGGGGCAAAAGGACAATGAGCAGTTCTTC.